The T cell receptor beta chain under discussion was sequenced for a study of Graves' ophthalmopathy and Graves' hyperthyroidism. The wider study: Ahead of any treatment, peripheral blood was obtained at the initial diagnosis. Findings and limits, study-wide: Most expanded thyroid clonotypes above 0.001 frequency also appeared in blood. Ophthalmopathy could be told apart from stable hyperthyroidism by a 13-signature model (roughly 90% sensitivity, approximately 81% specificity).

About this clonotype itself: The antigen is not known. One end of the junction is discordant with germline, which a read error may explain.

Germline V gene lookup returns CDR1 DFQATT and CDR2 SNEGSKA (reference sequence). The CDR3 covers 14 residues. RNA transcripts were the template, and TCR beta CDR3 regions were amplified from them. Second-round multiplex PCR came after first-round RT-PCR with HTBI primers. TCRdb reprocessed the multiplex PCR reads via MiXCR and lists one record per CDR3 protein. The data contain about 740,000 distinct CDR3 sequences, roughly 41% of them seen just once; the ten biggest clones take up 44%. The sequenced sample consisted of peripheral blood. The receptor's source is an adult man with Graves' ophthalmopathy. V gene TRBV20-1 combines with J gene TRBJ2-2; 10 bases map to TRBD1. As DNA, the CDR3 is TGCAGTGTTAGACGGACAGGGGGCACCGGGGAGCTGTTTTTT. Its protein product is CSVRRTGGTGELFF.